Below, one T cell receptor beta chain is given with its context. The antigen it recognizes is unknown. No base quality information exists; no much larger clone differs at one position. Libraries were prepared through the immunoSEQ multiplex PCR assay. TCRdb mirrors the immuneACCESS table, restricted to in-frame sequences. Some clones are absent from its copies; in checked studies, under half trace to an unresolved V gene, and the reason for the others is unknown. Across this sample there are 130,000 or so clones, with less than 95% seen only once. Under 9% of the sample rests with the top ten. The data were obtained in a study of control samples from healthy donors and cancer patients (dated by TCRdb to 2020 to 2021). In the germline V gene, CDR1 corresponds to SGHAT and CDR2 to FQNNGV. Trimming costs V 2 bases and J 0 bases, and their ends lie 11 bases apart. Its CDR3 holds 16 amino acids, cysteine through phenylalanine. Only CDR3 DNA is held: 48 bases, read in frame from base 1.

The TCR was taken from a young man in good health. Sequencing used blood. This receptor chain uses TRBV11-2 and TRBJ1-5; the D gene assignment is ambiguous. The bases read TGTGCCAGCAGCTTAAACCGTTCGCCTAGCAATCAGCCCCAGCATTTT. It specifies CASSLNRSPSNQPQHF.